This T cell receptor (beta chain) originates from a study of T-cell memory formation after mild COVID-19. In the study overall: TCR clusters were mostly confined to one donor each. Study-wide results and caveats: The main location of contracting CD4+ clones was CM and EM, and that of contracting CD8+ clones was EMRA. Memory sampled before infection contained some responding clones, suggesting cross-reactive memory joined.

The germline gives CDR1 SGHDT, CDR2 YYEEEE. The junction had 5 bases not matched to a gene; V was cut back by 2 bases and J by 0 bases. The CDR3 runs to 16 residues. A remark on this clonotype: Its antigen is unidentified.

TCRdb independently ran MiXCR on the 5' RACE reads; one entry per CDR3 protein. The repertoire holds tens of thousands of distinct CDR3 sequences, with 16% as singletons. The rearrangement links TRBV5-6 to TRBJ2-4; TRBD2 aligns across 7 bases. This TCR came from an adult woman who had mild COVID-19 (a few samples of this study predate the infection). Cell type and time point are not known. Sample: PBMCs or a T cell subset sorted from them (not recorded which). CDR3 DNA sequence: TGTGCCAGCAGCTTCGGGACTACCTTAGCCAAAAACATTCAGTACTTC. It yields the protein CASSFGTTLAKNIQYF.